The 5 T cell receptor beta chains below come from one sample, sequenced in a study of shared T cell receptors in the human thymus. Using immunoSEQ multiplex PCR, the repertoire was profiled, and TCRdb retains in-frame clones only, with some absent. The table lists some 700,000 clones, 88% of them singletons. This sample was shared with a second study, whose subject was human thymus T cells.

Sequencing was done on a sample of thymocytes. The receptor set was obtained from a boy in the first two years of life with a congenital heart defect.

The chain recombines TRBV4-1 with TRBJ2-1; 8 bases are shared with TRBD2. The CDR3 loop spans 18 amino acids. Germline V gene lookup returns CDR1 MGHRA and CDR2 YSYEKL. The J segment lost 10 bases and the V segment lost 0 bases, leaving 17 bases of the junction unmatched. This chain's CDR3 is CASSQDTGTRPPANEQFF. The CDR3 nucleotides are TGCGCCAGCAGCCAAGATACGGGGACTAGGCCCCCGGCTAACGAGCAGTTCTTC.

This chain joins TRBV5-1 and TRBJ1-4; a weak D match, TRBD1 (5 bases). V was shortened by 4 bases and J by 3 bases, with 13 bases between the two germline ends. Germline V gene sequence: CDR1 SGHRS, CDR2 YFSETQ. This CDR3 is built from 15 residues. CDR3 region: CASSPRGVANEKLFF. In DNA, the CDR3 is TGCGCCAGCAGCCCCCGGGGGGTGGCTAATGAAAAACTGTTTTTT.

The chain links TRBV11-2 to TRBJ2-1; 15 nucleotides match TRBD2. Germline assignment: CDR1 SGHAT and CDR2 FQNNGV. Germline trimming cut 3 bases from V and 6 bases from J; bases unmatched to any gene: 6. The CDR3 has 17 amino acids. CDR3: CASSLGLAGGPLNEQFF. The CDR3 DNA reads TGTGCCAGCAGCTTGGGACTAGCGGGAGGCCCACTCAATGAGCAGTTCTTC. Supplemented by reference TRBV11-2 and TRBJ2-1, the full variable domain reads EAGVAQSPRYKIIEKRQSVAFWCNPISGHATLYWYQQILGQGPKLLIQFQNNGVVDDSQLPKDRFSAERLKGVDSTLKIQPAKLEDSAVYLCASSLGLAGGPLNEQFFGPGTRLTVL.

The chain recombines TRBV19 with TRBJ2-5, with D perhaps matching TRBD1 (5 bases). Near its end, the DNA agrees better with TRBJ2-7, so the J call may be wrong. Germline V gives CDR1 LNHDA, CDR2 SQIVND (reference sequence). The CDR3 extends over 16 amino acids. The CDR3, as DNA: TGTGCCAGTAGTATAGTGGGGCAGGTTAGCTCCTACGAGCAGTACTTC. Its translation: CASSIVGQVSSYEQYF.

The chain has TRBV4-2 and TRBJ2-4; D may be TRBD2 (5 bases). Germline V gene data show CDR1 as LGHNA and CDR2 as YNFKEQ. The CDR3 is 13 amino acids. V was pared by 11 bases and J by 7 bases, with 18 bases between. CDR3: CASATRAANIQYF. The CDR3 DNA is TGTGCCTCTGCCACGAGGGCAGCGAACATTCAGTACTTC.